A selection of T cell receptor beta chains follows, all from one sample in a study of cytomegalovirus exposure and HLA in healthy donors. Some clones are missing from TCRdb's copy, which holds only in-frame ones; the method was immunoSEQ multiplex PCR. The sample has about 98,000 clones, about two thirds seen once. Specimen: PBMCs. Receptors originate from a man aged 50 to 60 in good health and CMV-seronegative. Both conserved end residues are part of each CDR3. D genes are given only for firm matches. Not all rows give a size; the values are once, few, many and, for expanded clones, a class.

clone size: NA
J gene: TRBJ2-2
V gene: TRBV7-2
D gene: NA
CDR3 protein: CASSLVFQEVTGELFF
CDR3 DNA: TGTGCCAGCAGCTTAGTTTTTCAGGAGGTCACCGGGGAGCTGTTTTTT

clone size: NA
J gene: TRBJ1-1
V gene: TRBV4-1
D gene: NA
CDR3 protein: CASSQGLGGEAFF
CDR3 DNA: TGCGCCAGCAGCCAAGGGCTTGGAGGGGAAGCTTTCTTT

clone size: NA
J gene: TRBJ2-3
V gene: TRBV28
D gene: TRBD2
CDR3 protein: CASSLYSGGADTQYF
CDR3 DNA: TGTGCCAGCAGTTTATATTCGGGAGGGGCAGATACGCAGTATTTT

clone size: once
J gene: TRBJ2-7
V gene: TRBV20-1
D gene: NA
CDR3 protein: CRPGIPYEQYF
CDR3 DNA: TGCAGGCCAGGGATTCCCTACGAGCAGTACTTC

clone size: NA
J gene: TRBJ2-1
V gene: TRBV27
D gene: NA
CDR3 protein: CASSSNGNEQFF
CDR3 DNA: TGTGCCAGCAGTTCTAATGGTAATGAGCAGTTCTTC

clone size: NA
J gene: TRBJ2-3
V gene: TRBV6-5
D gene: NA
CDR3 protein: CASSRSRADTQYF
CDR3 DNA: TGTGCCAGCAGCCGCAGCCGGGCAGATACGCAGTATTTT

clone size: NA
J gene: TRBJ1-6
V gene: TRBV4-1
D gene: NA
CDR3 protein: CASSLGTLHPHSLSSYNSPLHF
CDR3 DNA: TGCGCCAGCAGCCTCGGGACTTTACACCCTCACTCCCTAAGCTCCTATAATTCACCCCTCCACTTT

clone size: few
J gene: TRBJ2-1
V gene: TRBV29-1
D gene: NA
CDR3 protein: CSVVQDTGRGEQFF
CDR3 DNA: TGCAGCGTGGTCCAGGACACTGGAAGGGGTGAGCAGTTCTTC

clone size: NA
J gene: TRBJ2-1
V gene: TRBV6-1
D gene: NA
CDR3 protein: CASSDGVSEQFF
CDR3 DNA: TGTGCCAGCAGTGACGGGGTTAGTGAGCAGTTCTTC

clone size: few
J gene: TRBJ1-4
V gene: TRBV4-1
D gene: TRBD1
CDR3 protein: CASSLISGTGSEKLFF
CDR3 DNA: TGCGCCAGCAGCCTTATATCTGGGACAGGGAGTGAAAAACTGTTTTTT

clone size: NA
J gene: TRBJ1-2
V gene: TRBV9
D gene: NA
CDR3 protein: CASSVAGQPYGYTF
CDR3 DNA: TGTGCCAGCAGCGTCGCAGGACAGCCTTATGGCTACACCTTC

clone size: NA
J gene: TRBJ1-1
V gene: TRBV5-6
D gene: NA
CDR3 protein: CASSKTGLNTEAFF
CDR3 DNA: TGTGCCAGCAGCAAGACAGGCCTAAACACTGAAGCTTTCTTT

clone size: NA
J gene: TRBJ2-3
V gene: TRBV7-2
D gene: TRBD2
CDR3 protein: CASSLSPGTSGGTQYF
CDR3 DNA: TGTGCCAGCAGCTTAAGCCCCGGGACTAGCGGGGGTACGCAGTATTTT

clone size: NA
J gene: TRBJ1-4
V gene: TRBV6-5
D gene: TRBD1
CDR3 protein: CASSYNRGLEKLFF
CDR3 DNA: TGTGCCAGCAGTTACAACAGGGGGCTTGAAAAACTGTTTTTT

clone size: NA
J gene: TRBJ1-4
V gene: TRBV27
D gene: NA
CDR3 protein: CASSLRLFTEGDPEKLFF
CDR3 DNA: TGTGCCAGCAGTTTAAGACTTTTTACAGAAGGGGATCCCGAAAAACTGTTTTTT

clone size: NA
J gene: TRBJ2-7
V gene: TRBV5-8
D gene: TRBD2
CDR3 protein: CASSFGRIYEQYF
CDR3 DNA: TGTGCCAGCAGCTTCGGGAGGATCTACGAGCAGTACTTC

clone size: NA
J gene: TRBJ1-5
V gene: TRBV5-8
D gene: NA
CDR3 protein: CASSFIQPQHF
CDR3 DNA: TGTGCCAGCAGCTTTATTCAGCCCCAGCATTTT

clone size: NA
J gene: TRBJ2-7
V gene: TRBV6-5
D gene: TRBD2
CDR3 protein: CATRTSGGPYEQYF
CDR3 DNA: TGTGCCACCCGGACTAGCGGGGGCCCCTACGAGCAGTACTTC

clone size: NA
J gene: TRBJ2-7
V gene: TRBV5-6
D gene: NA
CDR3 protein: CASSHDNSYEQYF
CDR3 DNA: TGTGCCAGCAGCCACGACAACTCCTACGAGCAGTACTTC

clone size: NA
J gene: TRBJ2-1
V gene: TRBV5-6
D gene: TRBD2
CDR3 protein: CASSFGGGNEQFF
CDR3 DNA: TGTGCCAGCAGCTTCGGGGGGGGCAATGAGCAGTTCTTC

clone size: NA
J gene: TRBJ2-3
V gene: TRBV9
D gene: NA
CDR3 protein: CASSVAGLSTDTQYF
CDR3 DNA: TGTGCCAGCAGCGTAGCCGGTTTAAGCACAGATACGCAGTATTTT

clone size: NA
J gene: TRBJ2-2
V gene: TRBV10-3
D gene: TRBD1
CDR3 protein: CAISDVGGNTGELFF
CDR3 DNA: TGTGCCATCAGTGATGTAGGGGGCAACACCGGGGAGCTGTTTTTT

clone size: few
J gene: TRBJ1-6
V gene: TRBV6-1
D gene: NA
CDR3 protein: CASSGRGDSPLHF
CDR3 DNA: TGTGCCAGCAGTGGCAGGGGAGATTCACCCCTCCACTTT

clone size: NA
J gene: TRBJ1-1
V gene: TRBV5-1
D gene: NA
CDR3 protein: CASSFPGTEAFF
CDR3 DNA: TGCGCCAGCAGCTTCCCAGGGACTGAAGCTTTCTTT

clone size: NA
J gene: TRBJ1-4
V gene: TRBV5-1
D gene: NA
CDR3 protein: CASSLSPSEEKLFF
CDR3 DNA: TGCGCCAGCAGCTTGTCCCCTTCGGAGGAAAAACTGTTTTTT

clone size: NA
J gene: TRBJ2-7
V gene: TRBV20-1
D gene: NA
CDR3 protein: CIARGAYEQYF
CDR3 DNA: TGCATCGCCAGGGGCGCCTACGAGCAGTACTTC

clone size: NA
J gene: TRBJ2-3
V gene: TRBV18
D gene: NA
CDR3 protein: CASSFRDSSTDTQYF
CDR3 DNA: TGTGCCAGCTCGTTCCGGGACTCCAGCACAGATACGCAGTATTTT

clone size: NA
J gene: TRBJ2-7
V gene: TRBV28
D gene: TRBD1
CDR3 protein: CASDRGRGYEQYF
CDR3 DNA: TGTGCCAGCGACAGGGGGCGAGGTTACGAGCAGTACTTC

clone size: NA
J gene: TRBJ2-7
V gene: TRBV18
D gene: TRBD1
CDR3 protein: CASSSTSRDRSYEQYF
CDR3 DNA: TGTGCCAGCTCATCAACAAGCCGGGACAGGTCCTACGAGCAGTACTTC

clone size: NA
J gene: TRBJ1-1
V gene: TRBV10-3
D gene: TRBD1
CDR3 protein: CAISQLGTENTEAFF
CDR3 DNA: TGTGCCATCAGCCAGCTCGGGACAGAGAACACTGAAGCTTTCTTT

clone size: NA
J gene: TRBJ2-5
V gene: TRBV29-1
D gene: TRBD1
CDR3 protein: CSVQQGRQETQYF
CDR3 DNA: TGCAGCGTCCAACAGGGGCGCCAAGAGACCCAGTACTTC